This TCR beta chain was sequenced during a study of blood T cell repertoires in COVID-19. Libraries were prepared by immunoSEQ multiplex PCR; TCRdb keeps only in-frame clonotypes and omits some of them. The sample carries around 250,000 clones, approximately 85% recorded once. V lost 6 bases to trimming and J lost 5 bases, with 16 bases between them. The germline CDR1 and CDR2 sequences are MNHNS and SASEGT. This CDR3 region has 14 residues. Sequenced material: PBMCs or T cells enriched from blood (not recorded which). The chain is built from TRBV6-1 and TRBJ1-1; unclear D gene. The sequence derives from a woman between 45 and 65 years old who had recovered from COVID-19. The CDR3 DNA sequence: TGTGCCAGCAGACCGGGTCTCCTTCTAACTGAAGCTTTCTTT. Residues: CASRPGLLLTEAFF.